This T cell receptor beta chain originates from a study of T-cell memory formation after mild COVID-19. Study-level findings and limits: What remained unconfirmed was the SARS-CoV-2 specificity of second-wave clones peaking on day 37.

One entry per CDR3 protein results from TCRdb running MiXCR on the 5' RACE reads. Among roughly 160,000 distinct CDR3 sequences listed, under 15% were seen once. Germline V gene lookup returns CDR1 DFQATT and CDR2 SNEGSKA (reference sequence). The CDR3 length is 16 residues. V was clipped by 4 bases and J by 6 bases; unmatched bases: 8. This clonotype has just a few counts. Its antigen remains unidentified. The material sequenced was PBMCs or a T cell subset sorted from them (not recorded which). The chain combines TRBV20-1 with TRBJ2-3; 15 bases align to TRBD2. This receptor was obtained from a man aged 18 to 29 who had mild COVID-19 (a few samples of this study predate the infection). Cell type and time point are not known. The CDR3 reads CSAIGTSGGRLDTQYF. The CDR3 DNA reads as TGCAGTGCTATCGGGACTAGCGGGGGGAGACTGGATACGCAGTATTTT.